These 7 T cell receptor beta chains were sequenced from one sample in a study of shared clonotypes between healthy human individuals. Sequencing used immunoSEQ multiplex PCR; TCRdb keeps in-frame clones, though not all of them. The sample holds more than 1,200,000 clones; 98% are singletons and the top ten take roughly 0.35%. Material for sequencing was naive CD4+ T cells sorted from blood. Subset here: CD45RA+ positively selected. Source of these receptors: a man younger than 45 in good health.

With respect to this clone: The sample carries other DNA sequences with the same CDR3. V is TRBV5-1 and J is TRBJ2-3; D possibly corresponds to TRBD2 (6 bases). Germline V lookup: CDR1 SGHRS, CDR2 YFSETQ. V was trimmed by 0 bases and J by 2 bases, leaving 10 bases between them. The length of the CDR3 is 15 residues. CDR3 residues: CASSLALANTDTQYF. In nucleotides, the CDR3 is TGCGCCAGCAGCTTGGCACTAGCCAACACAGATACGCAGTATTTT.

The CDR3 DNA follows: TGCGCCAGCAGTGAGTCGGGGCTGGGCAATCAGCCCCAGCATTTT. It is translated as CASSESGLGNQPQHF. The V gene is TRBV10-2, the J gene TRBJ1-5, with D perhaps matching TRBD1 (5 bases). The CDR3 extends over 15 amino acids. V lost 0 bases, J lost 2 bases, and 8 bases lay in between. The germline CDR1 and CDR2 sequences are WSHSY and SAAADI.

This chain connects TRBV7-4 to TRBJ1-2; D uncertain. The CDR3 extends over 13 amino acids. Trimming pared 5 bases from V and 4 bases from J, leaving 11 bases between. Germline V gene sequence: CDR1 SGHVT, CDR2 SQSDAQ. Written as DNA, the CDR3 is TGTGCCAGCAGCCCCCTAATTAGCTATGGCTACACCTTC. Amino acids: CASSPLISYGYTF.

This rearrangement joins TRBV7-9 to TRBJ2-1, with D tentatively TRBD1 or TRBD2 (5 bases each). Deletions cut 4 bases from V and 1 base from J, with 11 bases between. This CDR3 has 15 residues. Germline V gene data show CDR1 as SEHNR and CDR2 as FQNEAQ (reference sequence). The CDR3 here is CASSSRDGSYNEQFF. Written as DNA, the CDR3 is TGTGCCAGCAGCTCCCGGGACGGATCCTACAATGAGCAGTTCTTC.

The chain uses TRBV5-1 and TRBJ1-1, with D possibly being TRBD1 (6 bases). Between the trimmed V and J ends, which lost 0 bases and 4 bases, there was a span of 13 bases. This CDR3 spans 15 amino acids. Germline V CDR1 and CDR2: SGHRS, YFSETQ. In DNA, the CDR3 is TGCGCCAGCAGCTTGGCCTCCAGGGGTACCACTGAAGCTTTCTTT. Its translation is CASSLASRGTTEAFF.

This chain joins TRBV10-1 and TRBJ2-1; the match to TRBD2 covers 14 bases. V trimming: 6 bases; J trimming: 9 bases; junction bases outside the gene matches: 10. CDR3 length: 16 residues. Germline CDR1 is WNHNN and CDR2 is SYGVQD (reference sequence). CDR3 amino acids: CASSPGTSGSKTEQFF. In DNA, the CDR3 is TGCGCCAGCAGCCCCGGGACTAGCGGGAGTAAGACTGAGCAGTTCTTC.

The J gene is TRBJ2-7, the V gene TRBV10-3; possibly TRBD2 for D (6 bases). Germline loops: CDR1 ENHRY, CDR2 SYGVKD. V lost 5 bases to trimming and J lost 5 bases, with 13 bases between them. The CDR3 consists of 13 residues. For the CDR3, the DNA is TGTGCCATCAGTCCTGCTAGCGAAGACGAGCAGTACTTC. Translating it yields CAISPASEDEQYF.